One sample yielded the 9 T cell receptor beta chains listed below, sequenced in a study of response to subunit inactivated influenza vaccine. TCRdb passed the RT-PCR reads through MiXCR, listing each CDR3 protein once. Of about 650,000 distinct CDR3 sequences listed, around a sixth are singletons. The input for sequencing was PBMCs from blood, taken 11 to 12 days after vaccination. Every receptor here comes from a man aged 50 to 60 who received an inactivated influenza vaccine.

The genes are TRBV7-2 and TRBJ1-5, with 8 bases aligning to TRBD1. V was pared by 4 bases and J by 0 bases, with 2 bases of the junction left unmatched. This CDR3 contains 15 residues. Germline lookup yields CDR1 SGHTA and CDR2 FQGNSA. The CDR3 sequence: CASSSQGVSNQPQHF. CDR3 coding DNA: TGTGCCAGCAGCTCACAGGGGGTTAGCAATCAGCCCCAGCATTTT. The complete variable domain, with remaining parts taken from reference TRBV7-2 and TRBJ1-5, reads GAGVSQSPSNKVTEKGKDVELRCDPISGHTALYWYRQSLGQGLEFLIYFQGNSAPDKSGLPSDRFSAERTGGSVSTLTIQRTQQEDSAVYLCASSSQGVSNQPQHFGDGTRLSIL.

This clonotype turned up a few times. V gene TRBV11-1 combines with J gene TRBJ2-7, with TRBD2 as a possible D gene (8 bases). Germline V gives CDR1 SGHAT, CDR2 FQDESV (reference sequence). The CDR3 is 17 amino acids. V shed 4 bases and J shed 3 bases, with 22 bases lying between them. CDR3 region: CASSSLRLQGTSYEQYF. DNA of the CDR3: TGTGCCAGCAGCTCACTACGTTTACAGGGGACTAGCTACGAGCAGTACTTC.

The gene calls are TRBV20-1 and TRBJ1-1; D may be TRBD1 (5 bases). The CDR3 loop spans 13 amino acids. Germline lookup yields CDR1 DFQATT and CDR2 SNEGSKA (reference sequence). The V end lost 0 bases, the J end lost 7 bases, and 12 bases lay between the germline ends. The CDR3 DNA reads as TGCAGTGCTAGAGACTGGAGTGGGGGTGAAGCTTTCTTT. This sequence encodes CSARDWSGGEAFF.

The chain carries TRBV5-1 and TRBJ2-5; 11 nucleotides line up with TRBD1. CDR1 and CDR2 from the germline V gene are SGHRS and YFSETQ. V gave up 4 bases and J gave up 0 bases; unmatched junction bases: 5. This CDR3 comprises 16 residues. CDR3 nucleotides: TGCGCCAGCAGCAATGGGGACAGGGGGTACCAAGAGACCCAGTACTTC. Translation: CASSNGDRGYQETQYF.

This clonotype has only a few counts. In nucleotides, the CDR3 is TGTGCCAGCAGTGCGGGACTGAACAATGAGCAGTTCTTC. It yields the protein CASSAGLNNEQFF. The rearrangement joins TRBV28 to TRBJ2-1, with TRBD2 as a possible D gene (6 bases). The CDR3 extends over 13 amino acids. V dropped 5 bases and J dropped 5 bases, with 10 bases sitting between them. CDR1 is MDHEN and CDR2 is SYDVKM in the germline V gene.

The chain carries TRBV7-2 and TRBJ1-1, with D tentatively TRBD1 (5 bases). The CDR3 consists of 14 residues. Trimming stripped 4 bases from V and 3 bases from J, with 12 bases between. Germline CDR1 reads SGHTA; CDR2 reads FQGNSA. CDR3 bases: TGTGCCAGCAGCTCCGCCGGGGGGGACACTGAAGCTTTCTTT. It translates to CASSSAGGDTEAFF.

CDR3: CASALQVASSGANVLTF. Here the CDR3 DNA reads TGTGCCAGCGCCCTACAGGTTGCTAGCTCTGGGGCCAACGTCCTGACTTTC. This chain links TRBV6-1 with TRBJ2-6; possibly TRBD1 for D (5 bases). Germline-derived CDR1 and CDR2 are MNHNS and SASEGT. V gave up 8 bases and J gave up 0 bases, with 17 bases separating them. CDR3 length equals 17 residues.

This clonotype was observed a handful of times. This chain links TRBV28 with TRBJ2-7; 9 nucleotides line up with TRBD2. Germline lookup yields CDR1 MDHEN and CDR2 SYDVKM. V lost 3 bases and J lost 6; bases outside the gene matches: 9. This CDR3 is built from 15 residues. CDR3: CASSLWLAGVGEQYF. The CDR3 DNA reads as TGTGCCAGCAGTTTGTGGTTAGCGGGGGTTGGCGAGCAGTACTTC.

This clonotype was seen a few times. The rearrangement joins TRBV5-1 to TRBJ1-1; D is unresolved. The germline V and J ends were trimmed by 2 bases and 3 bases, with 11 bases remaining between them. The CDR3 is made up of 14 amino acids. Germline values: CDR1 SGHRS, CDR2 YFSETQ. In DNA, the CDR3 is TGCGCCAGCAGCTTATCGGGTTCTGACACTGAAGCTTTCTTT. This translates into CASSLSGSDTEAFF.